This TCR beta chain was retrieved from a study of CXCR3-negative and CXCR3-positive naive CD8 T cells. Notes on the study in general: Naive CXCR3-positive and CXCR3-negative cells shared TRBV-TRBJ usage; memory cells diverged.

The CDR3 extends over 13 amino acids. CDR1 and CDR2 from the germline V gene are LGHNA and YSLEER. With respect to this clonotype: Its antigen is unidentified.

In preparing the TRB cDNA libraries, 5' RACE with UMI labels was used. TCRdb reprocessed the 5' RACE reads and reports one entry per CDR3 protein, with no DNA. In all, the sample yields around 56,000 distinct CDR3 sequences. The chain links TRBV4-3 to TRBJ2-1; the D call from TCRdb, TRBD1, cannot be confirmed without DNA. Sequences were obtained from naive CXCR3- CD8+ T cells from blood. Noted subset: CD45RO-CCR7+CD27+CD95- naive CD8+ T cells lacking CXCR3 (TNR3-). This TCR was sampled from a human donor in good health. Some clones in this sample may be carry-over from other donors' samples. The CDR3 loop is CASSPGTYNEQFF.